Shown below are 13 T cell receptor beta chains from a single sample sequenced in a study of glioma-infiltrating T cells. The iRepertoire nested amplicon-rescue multiplex PCR amplified TCR alpha and beta CDR3s from RNA. Each CDR3 protein gets one entry after TCRdb re-called the multiplex PCR reads with MiXCR. This sample carries a few hundred thousand distinct CDR3 sequences, roughly two fifths of them seen once, and the ten largest clones take about 12%. The material sequenced was glioma tissue, nonneoplastic brain tissue, or PBMCs (not recorded which). All receptors come from a human donor with low-grade glioma or glioblastoma, undergoing nonglioma brain surgery, or in good health (not recorded which).

The sample holds a few counts of this clonotype. V gene TRBV19 combines with J gene TRBJ1-5; TRBD1 aligns across 9 bases. Unmatched junction bases numbered 5, after V lost 3 bases and J lost 5 bases. Germline V gives CDR1 LNHDA, CDR2 SQIVND (reference sequence). There are 15 residues in the CDR3. CDR3 in amino acids: CASSIGTGQYQPQHF. The CDR3 coding sequence is TGTGCCAGTAGTATCGGGACAGGGCAATATCAGCCCCAGCATTTT.

This clonotype was detected ten times or more. V is TRBV28 and J is TRBJ1-5; a possible D gene is TRBD1 (5 bases). V was trimmed by 7 bases and J by 6 bases, leaving 13 bases between them. The CDR3 extends over 13 amino acids. Germline lookup yields CDR1 MDHEN and CDR2 SYDVKM. This chain's CDR3 is CASNRGVRQPQHF. The CDR3 DNA reads TGTGCCAGCAACCGGGGGGTACGTCAGCCCCAGCATTTT.

Comments on this clonotype: This may be a read error: a much more frequent sequence differs by one nucleotide. The gene calls are TRBV28 and TRBJ1-5, with a weak D call TRBD1 (5 bases). The germline V gene encodes CDR1 MDHEN and CDR2 SYDVKM. The CDR3 length is 15 residues. CDR3 sequence: CASSLGGIGNQHQHF. CDR3 nucleotides: TGTGCCAGCAGTTTGGGGGGTATAGGCAATCAGCACCAGCATTTT. Complete variable domain (other parts from reference TRBV28 and TRBJ1-5): DVKVTQSSRYLVKRTGEKVFLECVQDMDHENMFWYRQDPGLGLRLIYFSYDVKMKEKGDIPEGYSVSREKKERFSLILESASTNQTSMYLCASSLGGIGNQHQHFGDGTRLSIL.

This clonotype was observed a few times. The chain employs TRBV28 and TRBJ2-7; 9 nucleotides align to TRBD2. Germline V gene data show CDR1 as MDHEN and CDR2 as SYDVKM. V was clipped by 5 bases and J by 5 bases; unmatched bases: 4. This CDR3 is built from 13 residues. Written as DNA, the CDR3 is TGTGCCAGCAGTCTAGCGGGAAGGAACGAGCAGTACTTC. It encodes CASSLAGRNEQYF.

This clonotype came up a few times. V and J are TRBV4-1 and TRBJ1-5; D call uncertain. This CDR3 is built from 15 residues. Germline loops: CDR1 MGHRA, CDR2 YSYEKL. Deletions cut 7 bases from V and 4 bases from J, with 17 bases between. The CDR3 sequence: CASTSAPLGNQPQHF. CDR3 in DNA: TGCGCCAGCACCTCAGCACCGCTGGGTAATCAGCCCCAGCATTTT.

This chain uses TRBV5-1 with TRBJ1-5; D gene uncertain. V was cut by 0 bases and J by 4 bases, with 8 bases left in between. There are 14 residues in the CDR3. Germline CDR1 and CDR2: SGHRS and YFSETQ. CDR3 region: CASSLEVGNQPQHF. CDR3 DNA: TGCGCCAGCAGCTTGGAAGTTGGAAATCAGCCCCAGCATTTT.

Worth noting for this clonotype: A much larger clonotype is one base distant, so this may be a read error. This chain joins TRBV6-5 and TRBJ2-3; D call uncertain. CDR1 is MNHEY, CDR2 SVGAGI, per germline. The CDR3 consists of 13 residues. The CDR3 region has the DNA TGTGCCAGCAGCCCGGGCATCACAGATACGCTGTATTTT. Translation: CASSPGITDTLYF.

This chain uses TRBV29-1 with TRBJ2-3, with a weak D call TRBD2 (6 bases). CDR3 length equals 15 residues. The V gene lost 8 bases and the J gene lost 0 bases, with 18 bases spanning the gap. Germline CDR1 is SQVTM and CDR2 is ANQGSEA. The CDR3, as DNA: TGCAGCCTAATCCCCCTGAGCGGGAGCACAGATACGCAGTATTTT. Amino acid sequence: CSLIPLSGSTDTQYF.

The sample holds many counts of this clonotype. The V call is TRBV7-2, the J call TRBJ2-3; D ambiguous. This CDR3 comprises 12 residues. V was shortened by 5 bases and J by 5 bases, with 8 bases between the two germline ends. The germline gives CDR1 SGHTA, CDR2 FQGNSA. The CDR3 DNA sequence: TGTGCCAGCAGCCATAGTGTAGATACGCAGTATTTT. Its translation is CASSHSVDTQYF.

This clonotype has just a few counts. The CDR3 reads CASSPRQGIAEAFF. CDR3 DNA sequence: TGTGCCAGCAGCCCAAGACAGGGGATTGCTGAAGCTTTCTTT. V is TRBV5-4 and J is TRBJ1-1, with 8 bases lining up with TRBD1. The germline gives CDR1 SGHNT, CDR2 YYREEE (reference sequence). The CDR3 is made up of 14 amino acids. Trimming removed 4 bases from V and 6 bases from J; junction bases left unmatched: 8. Looking up the rest from reference TRBV5-4 and TRBJ1-1 gives the full variable domain: ETGVTQSPTHLIKTRGQQVTLRCSSQSGHNTVSWYQQALGQGPQFIFQYYREEENGRGNFPPRFSGLQFPNYSSELNVNALELDDSALYLCASSPRQGIAEAFFGQGTRLTVV.

This clonotype came up a few times. The chain employs TRBV10-3 and TRBJ1-1; no clear D gene. The germline gives CDR1 ENHRY, CDR2 SYGVKD. This CDR3 comprises 15 residues. V was cut by 3 bases and J by 0 bases, with 11 bases left in between. CDR3 DNA sequence: TGTGCCATCAGTGACTCGACGACAATGAACACTGAAGCTTTCTTT. It yields the protein CAISDSTTMNTEAFF.

This chain connects TRBV3-1 to TRBJ1-1; no firm D call. The CDR3 totals 13 residues. V was pared by 2 bases and J by 10 bases, with 14 bases between. Germline V gene sequence: CDR1 LGHDT, CDR2 YNNKEL (reference sequence). The CDR3 DNA reads TGTGCCAGCAGCCAAAGGCAGGTCAGTGGAGCTTTCTTT. This gives the protein CASSQRQVSGAFF.

This chain connects TRBV4-1 to TRBJ1-1; unclear D gene. The V end lost 1 base, the J end lost 0 bases, and 24 bases lay between the germline ends. Germline lookup yields CDR1 MGHRA and CDR2 YSYEKL. CDR3 length equals 20 residues. Here the CDR3 reads CASSQGSVGPLGPMNTEAFF. CDR3 DNA sequence: TGCGCCAGCAGCCAAGGGAGCGTAGGACCCCTGGGTCCAATGAACACTGAAGCTTTCTTT.